These 24 T cell receptor beta chains were sequenced from one sample in a study of blood T cells in healthy people across ages (dated by TCRdb to the mid-2010s). The library was obtained by 5' RACE. Sequencing was carried out with an Illumina HiSeq 2500. A second roughly 7 to 11 cycle PCR used a sample-barcoded 5' primer and a J-beta primer mix. TCRdb reworked the public reads: Q25 trimming with fastp, MiXCR clone assembly, productive beta chains retained. Identical CDR3 protein sequences are pooled into one entry, listed with their most common genes and DNA. The sample table shows 1.5 million to 2 million distinct CDR3 sequences, and just under 50% are seen once. Together, the top ten hold about 2.1% of the sample. Sequencing was done on a sample of blood. The source is a woman aged 40-49 years in good health.

The chain uses TRBV3-1 and TRBJ2-3; a weak D match, TRBD2 (5 bases). The CDR3 spans 15 residues. Germline CDR1 is LGHDT and CDR2 is YNNKEL (reference sequence). The V gene lost 2 bases and the J gene lost 0 bases, with 9 bases spanning the gap. CDR3 nucleotide sequence: TGTGCCAGCAGCCAAACTAGGGCTAGCACAGATACGCAGTATTTT. This codes for CASSQTRASTDTQYF.

This clonotype has just a few counts. The chain recombines TRBV28 with TRBJ2-1; TRBD1 is a possible D gene (5 bases). This CDR3 region has 18 residues. V was cut by 5 bases and J by 0 bases, with 20 bases left in between. Germline V CDR1 and CDR2: MDHEN, SYDVKM. Here the CDR3 reads CASSTSHDSASSYNEQFF. The CDR3 DNA is TGTGCCAGCAGTACGTCCCATGACAGCGCGAGCTCCTACAATGAGCAGTTCTTC.

The chain couples TRBV29-1 to TRBJ2-7; D perhaps matches TRBD1 (7 bases). The CDR3 extends over 16 amino acids. V lost 4 bases, J lost 4 bases, and 23 bases lay in between. Germline lookup yields CDR1 SQVTM and CDR2 ANQGSEA. The CDR3 spells CSVVGRGDGGGYEQYF. In DNA, the CDR3 is TGCAGCGTTGTTGGCAGGGGGGACGGAGGTGGATACGAGCAGTACTTC.

This chain joins TRBV7-2 and TRBJ1-5; D not resolved. Germline CDR1 reads SGHTA; CDR2 reads FQGNSA. CDR3 size: 15 residues. The V end was cut by 0 bases, the J end by 11 bases, with 17 bases between. CDR3 sequence (DNA): TGTGCCAGCAGCTTAGCGGCGGTGGGTTATGGGGCCCAGCATTTT. It translates to CASSLAAVGYGAQHF.

The gene calls are TRBV27 and TRBJ2-5; D perhaps matches TRBD1 (6 bases). Germline V lookup: CDR1 MNHEY, CDR2 SMNVEV (reference sequence). The CDR3 has 16 residues. The V and J ends lost 1 base and 5 bases respectively, with 17 bases between them. The CDR3 DNA sequence: TGTGCCAGCAGTTTATATCAAGCGACAGGCGGGGAGACCCAGTACTTC. Its translation is CASSLYQATGGETQYF.

This chain links TRBV7-2 with TRBJ2-7, with D unresolved. Trimming removed 7 bases at V and 1 base at J, with 17 bases between. CDR1 is SGHTA and CDR2 is FQGNSA in the germline V gene. This CDR3 spans 15 amino acids. The CDR3 DNA is TGTGCCAGCACTCCCGACCCAATCCCTTCCTACGAGCAGTACTTC. Translating it yields CASTPDPIPSYEQYF.

The gene calls are TRBV5-5 and TRBJ2-7; 7 nucleotides match TRBD2. With the DNA end fitting TRBJ2-5 better, the J assignment may be wrong. Germline V gene sequence: CDR1 SGHKS, CDR2 YYEKEE (reference sequence). This CDR3 has 16 residues. The CDR3 loop reads CASSLGAGVALETQYF. DNA of the CDR3: TGTGCCAGCAGCTTGGGGGCGGGGGTGGCGTTGGAGACCCAGTACTTC.

In this sample, this clonotype turned up a few times. The J gene is TRBJ2-1, the V gene TRBV9; D unresolved. Trimming shortened V by 5 bases and J by 8 bases, and 8 bases separated the two germline ends. Germline V gene lookup returns CDR1 SGDLS and CDR2 YYNGEE. The CDR3 runs to 11 residues. CDR3 region: CASSVRDEQFF. The CDR3 DNA reads as TGTGCCAGCAGTGTAAGGGATGAGCAGTTCTTC.

On this clonotype: Its ends do not fully match the called genes, so a read error is possible. The J gene is TRBJ2-7, the V gene TRBV7-9; maybe TRBD2 (5 bases). CDR1 is SEHNR, CDR2 FQNEAQ, per germline (reference sequence). The CDR3 extends over 14 amino acids. The CDR3 bases are TGTGCCAGCTCAACGGGATCCTTCTTCGGTGAGCGGTACTTC. It is translated as CASSTGSFFGERYF.

This clonotype was counted a few times. This chain uses TRBV6-2 or TRBV6-3 with TRBJ2-7; D gene uncertain. CDR1 and CDR2 from the germline V gene are MNHEY and SVGEGT. V lost 0 bases, J lost 2 bases, and 8 bases lay in between. There are 14 residues in the CDR3. CDR3 protein: CASSYSGATYEQYF. The CDR3 DNA is TGTGCCAGCAGTTACTCTGGCGCTACCTACGAGCAGTACTTC.

This clonotype was picked up a small number of times. The chain employs TRBV5-1 and TRBJ2-5; the match to TRBD2 covers 9 bases. Germline loops: CDR1 SGHRS, CDR2 YFSETQ. The CDR3 is 16 amino acids. V shed 0 bases and J 2 bases; nucleotides not matched to a gene: 5. The CDR3 sequence: CASSLASGALQETQYF. The CDR3 region has the DNA TGCGCCAGCAGCTTGGCTAGCGGGGCCCTGCAAGAGACCCAGTACTTC. Using reference TRBV5-1 and TRBJ2-5 for the parts outside the CDR3, the full variable domain is KAGVTQTPRYLIKTRGQQVTLSCSPISGHRSVSWYQQTPGQGLQFLFEYFSETQRNKGNFPGRFSGRQFSNSRSEMNVSTLELGDSALYLCASSLASGALQETQYFGPGTRLLVL.

This chain links TRBV7-2 with TRBJ2-3, with D possibly being TRBD1 or TRBD2 (5 bases each). CDR1 is SGHTA, CDR2 FQGNSA, per germline. The length of the CDR3 is 15 residues. V was pared by 2 bases and J by 1 base, with 10 bases between. The CDR3 nucleotides read TGTGCCAGCAGCTTAAATGGGGGACGCACAGATACGCAGTATTTT. Translated: CASSLNGGRTDTQYF.

The V call is TRBV12-3 or TRBV12-4, the J call TRBJ1-5; tentatively, D is TRBD1 (6 bases). V was pared by 1 base and J by 2 bases, with 24 bases between. This CDR3 has 20 amino acids. Written as DNA, the CDR3 is TGTGCCAGCAGTTTAGTGGCTCGGGGGGGCTTGGTTCGGCGCAATCAGCCCCAGCATTTT. Encoded protein: CASSLVARGGLVRRNQPQHF.

This chain links TRBV18 with TRBJ2-3, with D tentatively TRBD1 or TRBD2 (5 bases each). The CDR3 runs 16 residues. Germline CDR1 and CDR2: KGHSH and LQKENI. Trimming left V 3 bases short and J 0 bases short, with 13 bases between. Here the CDR3 DNA reads TGTGCCAGCTCACCGAGGGACGGCCTTAGCACAGATACGCAGTATTTT. This translates into CASSPRDGLSTDTQYF.

J is TRBJ2-1 and V is TRBV5-1; TRBD1 agrees at 9 bases. This CDR3 contains 13 residues. Germline V gene lookup returns CDR1 SGHRS and CDR2 YFSETQ. V lost 4 bases, J lost 10 bases, and 6 bases stayed unmatched. Here the CDR3 DNA reads TGCGCCAGCAGCGCGGACAGGGGAGGCGAGCAGTTCTTC. Translated, it gives CASSADRGGEQFF.

The rearrangement joins TRBV21-1 to TRBJ1-4; no check of the table's D call, TRBD1, against the DNA was made. TRBV21-1 is listed as a pseudogene. The CDR3 runs to 15 residues. CDR3: CASSKVDRRDERLFF. For the CDR3, the DNA is TGTGCCAGCAGCAAAGTGGACAGGAGGGATGAAAGACTGTTTTTT.

The J gene is TRBJ1-2, the V gene TRBV20-1; 10 positions agree with TRBD1. With V trimmed by 4 bases and J by 2 bases, 4 bases remained unmatched. Germline V gene data show CDR1 as DFQATT and CDR2 as SNEGSKA (reference sequence). This CDR3 region has 14 residues. This CDR3 reads CSAKRTGGNYGYTF. The DNA of the CDR3 is TGCAGTGCTAAGAGGACAGGGGGGAACTATGGCTACACCTTC.

This clonotype was counted between two and nine times. V and J are TRBV6-2 or TRBV6-3 and TRBJ2-5; D uncertain. Between the trimmed V and J ends, which lost 6 bases and 5 bases, there was a span of 19 bases. Germline lookup yields CDR1 MNHEY and CDR2 SVGEGT. The CDR3 is 15 residues long. The CDR3 DNA follows: TGTGCCAGCAGCCGAGACGGACCCGGCCTGGAGACCCAGTACTTC. Amino acids: CASSRDGPGLETQYF.

V gene TRBV4-3 combines with J gene TRBJ2-3, with no clear D. The germline V gene encodes CDR1 LGHNA and CDR2 YSLEER. The CDR3 runs 16 residues. V was pared by 0 bases and J by 3 bases, with 13 bases between. The CDR3 nucleotides are TGCGCCAGCAGCCAAGAGACGACTTGCGAAACAGATACGCAGTATTTT. Residues: CASSQETTCETDTQYF.

The chain couples TRBV28 to TRBJ2-1; TRBD1 agrees at 9 bases. The V segment lost 4 bases and the J segment 7 bases; nucleotides outside the gene matches: 11. Germline assignment: CDR1 MDHEN and CDR2 SYDVKM. This CDR3 contains 16 residues. The CDR3 nucleotides are TGTGCCAGCAGTTCCCTCGACAGGGGGAGCTTAAATGAGCAGTTCTTC. Its protein product is CASSSLDRGSLNEQFF.

The rearrangement links TRBV4-3 to TRBJ2-4; D might be TRBD1 or TRBD2, each matching 6 bases. The V end was cut by 1 base, the J end by 0 bases, with 13 bases between. Germline V gene data show CDR1 as LGHNA and CDR2 as YSLEER. The CDR3 has 17 residues. The CDR3 sequence is CASSQVRGEVAKNIQYF. Here the CDR3 DNA reads TGCGCCAGCAGCCAAGTAAGGGGGGAGGTAGCCAAAAACATTCAGTACTTC.

This clonotype was seen a handful of times. The V and J genes are TRBV27 and TRBJ1-1; D is undetermined. This CDR3 is 13 amino acids long. CDR1 and CDR2 from the germline V gene are MNHEY and SMNVEV (reference sequence). Trimming removed 3 bases at V and 8 bases at J, with 13 bases between. CDR3 region: CASSFMGSEEAFF. In nucleotides, the CDR3 is TGTGCCAGCAGTTTTATGGGTAGCGAGGAAGCTTTCTTT.

The rearrangement joins TRBV12-3 or TRBV12-4 to TRBJ2-7; 13 positions match TRBD2. The end of the DNA aligns better with TRBJ2-5, so the J call may be wrong. The CDR3 loop spans 16 amino acids. CDR3 protein: CASTRQLAGGIETQYF. The CDR3 DNA sequence: TGTGCCAGCACCCGCCAACTAGCGGGGGGGATAGAGACCCAGTACTTC.

V gene TRBV4-2 combines with J gene TRBJ2-2; 9 bases agree with TRBD2. Germline CDR1 LGHNA, CDR2 YNFKEQ. The CDR3 spans 16 residues. The ends lost 4 bases at V and 5 bases at J; junction bases unmatched: 8. As DNA, the CDR3 is TGTGCCAGCAGCCGCTCAGGCGGGGGGGGTACCGGGGAGCTGTTTTTT. This gives the protein CASSRSGGGGTGELFF.